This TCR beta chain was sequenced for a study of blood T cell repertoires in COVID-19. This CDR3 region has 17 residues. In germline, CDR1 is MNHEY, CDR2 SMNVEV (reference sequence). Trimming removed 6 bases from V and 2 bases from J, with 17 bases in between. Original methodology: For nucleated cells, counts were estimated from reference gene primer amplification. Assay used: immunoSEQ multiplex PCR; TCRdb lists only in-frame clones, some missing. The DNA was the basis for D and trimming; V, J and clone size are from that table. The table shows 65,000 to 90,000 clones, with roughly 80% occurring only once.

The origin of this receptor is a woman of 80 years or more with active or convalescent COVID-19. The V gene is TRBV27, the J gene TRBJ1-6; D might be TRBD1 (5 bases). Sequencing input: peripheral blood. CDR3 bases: TGTGCCAGCAGCCCAGGGTTTCTTTTCGCCTATAATTCACCCCTCCACTTT. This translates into CASSPGFLFAYNSPLHF.